The rows below give T cell receptor beta chains drawn from one sample of a study of CD8 T cells in ankylosing spondylitis. In TCRdb, the 5' RACE reads were re-called with MiXCR into one record per CDR3 protein. This sample yields under 300,000 distinct CDR3 sequences, of which approximately 12% are seen a single time; approximately 6.6% belongs to the top ten. Input material: blood, either unsorted or a sorted T cell fraction (not recorded which). The receptors shown here come from a male donor with ankylosing spondylitis or in good health (not recorded which). CDR3s include the opening cysteine and the closing phenylalanine or tryptophan.

V gene,CDR3 protein
TRBV5-1,CASSSGTGANNEQFF
TRBV5-1,CASSLFAGGNSYEQYF
TRBV12-3/TRBV12-4,CASSTNEKLFF
TRBV7-8,CASSWTQGTNYGYTF
TRBV20-1,CSTELQGFEKLFF
TRBV5-1,CASSFAEVTGELFF
TRBV12-3/TRBV12-4,CASLVGGTEAFF
TRBV5-1,CASEPSGSRRETQYF
TRBV20-1,CSARDQAGPTDTQYF
TRBV15,CATSTTGSGNTIYF
TRBV12-3/TRBV12-4,CATSVKALETQYF
TRBV12-3/TRBV12-4,CASSSQGETQYF
TRBV29-1,CSVEDPTAMVYNEQFF
TRBV15,CATIRERARGGGEQFF
TRBV20-1,CSARTDGRETQYF
TRBV5-1,CASSSPGLRYNEQFF
TRBV28,CASSFAGRGNEQFF
TRBV4-1,CASSQGGWTEAFF
TRBV9,CASSVGVGRTDTQYF
TRBV28,CASSLWGSSYEQYF
TRBV28,CASRTGDYEQYF
TRBV10-3,CAISGAGADSDEQYF
TRBV9,CASSPEAGQANEKLFF
TRBV28,CASRPNRGTYEQYF
TRBV5-1,CASSSGLEVKTQYF
TRBV29-1,CSVEFETSGYEQYF
TRBV9,CASSPQNGLATEQYF
TRBV5-1,CASSPLWGSTEAFF
TRBV20-1,CSARQTGLNEQFF
TRBV7-9,CASSLRTGLTSYEQYF